This entry lists 8 T cell receptor beta chains sequenced from one sample in a study of CD8+ T cells in alopecia areata (dated by TCRdb to the late 2010s). The library was built by means of the immunoSEQ multiplex PCR assay. RNA was extracted from all samples and reverse transcribed into cDNA, which served as template for TCR sequencing. What TCRdb holds here is the immuneACCESS table cut down to in-frame rearrangements. Part of the clones is not present; checked against another copy, under half of the missing clones reflect an unresolved V gene, and the others are unexplained. Counted in this sample were about 76,000 clones; around 65% of them appeared once. The top ten clones comprise 23% of the sample. The meaning of the sample's time point label: 24 weeks on oral tofacitinib. The treatment or condition label here, explained by the study, means: oral pan-JAK inhibitor, 5-10 mg twice daily. This sample comprised CD8+ T cells sorted from blood, obtained at week 24, from a patient treated with tofacitinib. The receptors shown here come from a human donor with alopecia areata.

The V and J genes are TRBV27 and TRBJ2-3; D is unclear. Trimming took off 7 bases at V and 1 base at J, with 12 bases between the two ends. The CDR3 consists of 14 residues. The germline V gene encodes CDR1 MNHEY and CDR2 SMNVEV (reference sequence). CDR3: CASTFSGRTDTQYF. As DNA, the CDR3 is TGTGCCAGCACCTTCTCCGGCCGCACAGATACGCAGTATTTT.

The rearrangement links TRBV7-8 to TRBJ2-2; 7 bases match TRBD1. The CDR3 spans 16 residues. The junction had 11 bases not matched to a gene; V was cut back by 5 bases and J by 5 bases. CDR1 and CDR2 (germline): SGHVS, FQNEAQ. The DNA of the CDR3 is TGTGCCAGCAGCCTAGTGCAACGGACAGGAACCGGGGAGCTGTTTTTT. Translation: CASSLVQRTGTGELFF.

DNA of the CDR3: TGTGCCAGTAGTATAAGGGCGATAAGCCTCCGAGGGACAGCGAATTCACCCCTCCACTTT. This gives the protein CASSIRAISLRGTANSPLHF. J is TRBJ1-6 and V is TRBV19; TRBD1 agrees at 7 bases. The germline V gene has CDR1 LNHDA and CDR2 SQIVND (reference sequence). The trim removed 2 bases at V and 7 bases at J, leaving 20 bases unmatched. CDR3 length: 20 amino acids.

V and J are TRBV4-3 and TRBJ2-7, with D unresolved. CDR1 and CDR2 from the germline V gene are LGHNA and YSLEER. This CDR3 comprises 13 residues. V lost 4 bases and J lost 6, with 13 bases in between. CDR3 in amino acids: CASSLRLGGEQYF. CDR3 nucleotides: TGCGCCAGCAGCCTCCGGTTAGGCGGCGAGCAGTACTTC.

The chain has TRBV7-9 and TRBJ1-1; D is uncertain. CDR3 length equals 14 residues. CDR1 is SEHNR and CDR2 is FQNEAQ in the germline V gene (reference sequence). Trimming cost V 8 bases and J 1 base, with 14 bases left between them. DNA for the CDR3: TGTGCCAGCCTGACCGAGGATGCGAACACTGAAGCTTTCTTT. Amino acid sequence: CASLTEDANTEAFF.

The chain links TRBV7-2 to TRBJ1-6, with D unclear. Trimming took 1 base from V and 7 from J, leaving 11 bases between them. The germline CDR1 and CDR2 sequences are SGHTA and FQGNSA. This CDR3 comprises 15 residues. The DNA for the CDR3 is TGTGCCAGCAGCTTAGTGCTGGCCGAGAATTCACCCCTCCACTTT. It translates to CASSLVLAENSPLHF.

This chain connects TRBV5-1 to TRBJ2-1, with D possibly being TRBD1 or TRBD2 (5 bases each). Deletions cut 3 bases from V and 5 bases from J, with 9 bases between. CDR1 is SGHRS and CDR2 is YFSETQ in the germline V gene. This CDR3 is built from 13 residues. The CDR3 nucleotides read TGCGCCAGCAGCTGGGGACCAAACAATGAGCAGTTCTTC. Protein: CASSWGPNNEQFF.

The chain couples TRBV5-4 to TRBJ2-1; D not certain. This CDR3 has 13 amino acids. Germline V CDR1 and CDR2: SGHNT, YYREEE (reference sequence). The V gene lost 4 bases and the J gene lost 5 bases, with 10 bases spanning the gap. CDR3 sequence: CASSPAVNNEQFF. CDR3 DNA: TGTGCCAGCAGCCCTGCCGTGAACAATGAGCAGTTCTTC.